This is a list of T cell receptor beta chains from one sample in a study of T cell responses to AZD1222 COVID-19 vaccine. Method: immunoSEQ multiplex PCR; TCRdb's copy keeps in-frame clones and lacks some. The sample shows about 150,000 clones, under 95% of them seen only once. Sequencing used peripheral blood, obtained 28 days after the second AZD1222 dose. The receptors derive from an adult who received the AZD1222 COVID-19 vaccine. The conserved cysteine and the conserved F or W are not part of the CDR3 here.

TRBJ1-6 | TRBV29-1 | SVGQGSHNSPLH
TRBJ2-7 | TRBV6-6 | ASSYSGAGSSYEQY
TRBJ2-7 | TRBV28 | ASSSGYEQY
TRBJ2-1 | TRBV4-1 | ASSPGLAGNNEQF
TRBJ2-1 | TRBV24-1 | ATSDRGSSNEQF
TRBJ2-5 | TRBV3-1/TRBV3-2 | ASSQYGTLPSETQY
TRBJ1-1 | TRBV4-1 | ASSRFLSMAAF
TRBJ2-3 | TRBV5-1 | ASRPTSFTDTQY
TRBJ2-5 | TRBV5-4 | ASSPRMQETQY
TRBJ2-1 | TRBV3-1/TRBV3-2 | ASSQDPPINEQF
TRBJ2-7 | TRBV5-1 | ASSLEQGAYEQY
TRBJ1-2 | TRBV2 | ASSREGGYGYT
TRBJ2-1 | TRBV6-5 | ASSYTEYNEQF
TRBJ1-2 | TRBV11-2 | ASSRGQGLGHGYT
TRBJ2-6 | TRBV3-1/TRBV3-2 | ASSLGTGLSGANVLT
TRBJ1-4 | TRBV19 | ASSARTSTNEKLF
TRBJ2-3 | TRBV27 | ASSPGTALRRAGGTDTQY
TRBJ1-2 | TRBV9 | ASSVADRPLDYGYT
TRBJ1-6 | TRBV28 | ASSQTGGSPLH
TRBJ1-2 | TRBV14 | ASSQEVGPGLVYT
TRBJ1-4 | TRBV30 | AWSVQAVNEKLF
TRBJ2-7 | TRBV5-6 | ASSRGPAESYEQY
TRBJ1-1 | TRBV29-1 | SVELGGNTEAF
TRBJ2-1 | TRBV30 | AWDRGYNEQF
TRBJ2-1 | TRBV24-1 | ATSDFANYYNEQF
TRBJ1-6 | TRBV19 | ASNSRGTENSPLH
TRBJ2-2 | TRBV4-2 | ASSQVVKLLATGELF
TRBJ2-7 | TRBV24-1 | ATSGGTGNSYEQY
TRBJ1-2 | TRBV30 | AWKRVGYGYT
TRBJ2-5 | TRBV10-3 | AISGTSGQETQY
TRBJ1-2 | TRBV5-1 | ASRPQGRYYGYT
TRBJ2-1 | TRBV6-2/TRBV6-3 | ASSRNEQF
TRBJ1-5 | TRBV27 | ASSLRTGDQPQH